The clone carrying this T cell receptor (beta chain) was detected only a few times. What it binds is unknown. This sample was included in a study of CD8+CD57+ T cells in acquired aplastic anemia. Whole-study context: DNA per sorted CD4+ or CD8+ sample ranged about 0.2 to 27.4 ug, averaging 3.2 ug. Study results and caveats: Overlap between patients and controls comprised 25 to 30 CD8+ CDR3 sequences.

CDR3 and TCR beta VDJ profiling relied on genomic DNA as the template. TCRdb re-called the reads through MiXCR, storing one row per CDR3 protein. There are 180,000 or so distinct CDR3 sequences in the sample; less than 55% occur only once, and approximately 2.9% lies in the top ten. Sequences were obtained from sorted CD4+, CD8+, or CD8+CD57+ T cells (not recorded which) from PBMCs. This sequence originates from a human donor in good health.

CDR3 protein: CASSAGEPYEQYF. CDR3 coding DNA: TGTGCCAGCAGTGCAGGGGAACCCTACGAGCAGTACTTC. The rearrangement uses TRBV6-1 and TRBJ2-7; D is possibly TRBD1 (6 bases). V lost 4 bases and J lost 2, with 9 bases in between. Germline CDR1 is MNHNS and CDR2 is SASEGT. The CDR3 is made up of 13 amino acids.